This TCR beta chain was captured in a study of tumor and adjacent non-tumor tissue in lung cancer. A modified ARM-PCR protocol with three rounds of nested PCR amplified TCRbeta. TCRdb re-derived calls from the multiplex PCR reads in MiXCR, one entry per CDR3 protein. The sample has over 130,000 distinct CDR3 sequences; roughly 70% are singletons. The CDR3 runs to 14 residues. V shed 4 bases and J 8 bases; nucleotides not matched to a gene: 6. Germline-derived CDR1 and CDR2 are MNHNS and SASEGT. For this clonotype: This may stem from a read error, because a much larger clone lies one nucleotide away.

RNA was extracted from bulk tissue without any cell sorting. Newly diagnosed lung cancer patients had thoracic surgery in China, August–late 2014, without prior chemotherapy. The source material was lung tumor tissue. The chain recombines TRBV6-1 with TRBJ2-3; 10 bases map to TRBD2. The clonotype comes from a man aged 55 to 70 with small cell lung cancer. The CDR3 spells CASSVSSSGGTQYF. The CDR3 DNA sequence: TGTGCCAGCAGTGTGTCTTCTAGCGGGGGTACGCAGTATTTT.